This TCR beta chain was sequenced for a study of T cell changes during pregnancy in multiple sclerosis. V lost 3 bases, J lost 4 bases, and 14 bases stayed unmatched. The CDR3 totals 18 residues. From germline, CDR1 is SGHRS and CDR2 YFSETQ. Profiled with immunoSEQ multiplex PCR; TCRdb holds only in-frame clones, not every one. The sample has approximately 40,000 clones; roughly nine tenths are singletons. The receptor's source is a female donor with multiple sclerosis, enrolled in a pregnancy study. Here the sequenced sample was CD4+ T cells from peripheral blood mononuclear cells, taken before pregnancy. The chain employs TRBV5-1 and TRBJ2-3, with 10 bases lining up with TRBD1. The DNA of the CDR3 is TGCGCCAGCAGCTCTGAGCGTCCCGGGACAGGGGTCCCAGATACGCAGTATTTT. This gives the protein CASSSERPGTGVPDTQYF.